The 27 T cell receptor beta chains below come from one sample, sequenced in a study of blood T cell repertoires in COVID-19. Profiled with immunoSEQ multiplex PCR; TCRdb holds only in-frame clones, not every one. In the table there are about 170,000 clones, 79% of which are singletons. Input material: PBMCs or T cells enriched from blood (not recorded which). The receptors originated from a woman aged 70-85 years in a cohort exposed to, infected with or recovered from COVID-19 (not recorded which).

The chain recombines TRBV11-2 with TRBJ1-5, with 9 bases lining up with TRBD1. Germline V lookup: CDR1 SGHAT, CDR2 FQNNGV. The ends lost 5 bases at V and 5 bases at J; junction bases unmatched: 1. This CDR3 region has 13 residues. CDR3 nucleotides: TGTGCCAGCAGCCGGGACAGGGATCAGCCCCAGCATTTT. Translating it yields CASSRDRDQPQHF.

The rearrangement joins TRBV28 to TRBJ2-1, with 8 nucleotides matching TRBD2. The J segment lost 4 bases and the V segment lost 0 bases, leaving 8 bases of the junction unmatched. CDR3 size: 17 residues. In germline, CDR1 is MDHEN, CDR2 SYDVKM. The CDR3 nucleotides are TGTGCCAGCAGTTTATGGGGGGGCGGGAGGCCGTACAATGAGCAGTTCTTC. Translating it yields CASSLWGGGRPYNEQFF. Complete variable domain (other parts from reference TRBV28 and TRBJ2-1): DVKVTQSSRYLVKRTGEKVFLECVQDMDHENMFWYRQDPGLGLRLIYFSYDVKMKEKGDIPEGYSVSREKKERFSLILESASTNQTSMYLCASSLWGGGRPYNEQFFGPGTRLTVL.

J is TRBJ1-6 and V is TRBV19; 8 nucleotides align to TRBD1. The CDR3 is 15 residues long. The J segment lost 6 bases and the V segment lost 3 bases, leaving 4 bases of the junction unmatched. Germline V gene lookup returns CDR1 LNHDA and CDR2 SQIVND (reference sequence). The CDR3 DNA reads TGTGCCAGTAGTATTCGCGGACAGGGTAATTCACCCCTCCACTTT. Translating it yields CASSIRGQGNSPLHF.

In this sample, this clone turned up a few times. The junction differs from germline at one of its ends, possibly a read error. V gene TRBV9 combines with J gene TRBJ2-1, with 15 positions matching TRBD2. This CDR3 has 15 amino acids. CDR1 and CDR2 from the germline V gene are SGDLS and YYNGEE. CDR3 loop: CASSVEPGLAGGSIF. The CDR3 DNA reads TGTGCCAGCAGCGTAGAACCGGGACTAGCGGGAGGTTCGATCTTC.

This chain joins TRBV18 and TRBJ2-2; D may be TRBD1 (5 bases). The CDR3 sequence is 15 residues long. Trimming pared 3 bases from V and 6 bases from J, leaving 14 bases between. Germline assignment: CDR1 KGHSH and CDR2 LQKENI. The DNA for the CDR3 is TGTGCCAGCTCACCCCGACAGATTGTTTCCGGGGAGCTGTTTTTT. It specifies CASSPRQIVSGELFF.

CDR3 sequence: CASSLFIGGETQYF. Here the CDR3 DNA reads TGTGCCAGCAGTTTATTCATCGGGGGAGAGACCCAGTACTTC. The chain joins TRBV28 to TRBJ2-5; D is possibly TRBD2 (6 bases). The V gene's germline CDR1 is MDHEN and CDR2 SYDVKM. V was cut by 1 base and J by 4 bases, with 10 bases left in between. The CDR3 has 14 amino acids. The full variable domain, rest sourced from reference TRBV28 and TRBJ2-5, is DVKVTQSSRYLVKRTGEKVFLECVQDMDHENMFWYRQDPGLGLRLIYFSYDVKMKEKGDIPEGYSVSREKKERFSLILESASTNQTSMYLCASSLFIGGETQYFGPGTRLLVL.

This clone was detected only once. The chain couples TRBV29-1 to TRBJ2-3; no firm D call. The V end lost 5 bases, the J end lost 0 bases, and 15 bases lay between the germline ends. This CDR3 spans 15 amino acids. Germline V gene data show CDR1 as SQVTM and CDR2 as ANQGSEA. The CDR3 coding sequence is TGCAGCGTTTCGAGGCCGTCGACCAGCACAGATACGCAGTATTTT. Its translation: CSVSRPSTSTDTQYF.

V usage is TRBV16 and J usage is TRBJ1-6; D is undetermined. The CDR3 sequence is 14 residues long. CDR1 and CDR2 (germline): KGHSY, FQNENV. Trimming stripped 3 bases from V and 4 bases from J, with 7 bases between. DNA of the CDR3: TGTGCCAGCAGCCAGCGGGAATATAATTCACCCCTCCACTTT. This gives the protein CASSQREYNSPLHF.

The J gene is TRBJ2-3, the V gene TRBV10-3, with 13 bases identical to TRBD2. The CDR3 is 15 amino acids. In germline, CDR1 is ENHRY, CDR2 SYGVKD. Unmatched junction bases numbered 2, after V lost 3 bases and J lost 5 bases. CDR3 in DNA: TGTGCCATCAGTGATCGGACTAGCGGGAGAGATACGCAGTATTTT. This encodes CAISDRTSGRDTQYF.

The rearrangement links TRBV4-1 to TRBJ2-3; TRBD2 matches 8 bases. The germline V gene encodes CDR1 MGHRA and CDR2 YSYEKL. The ends lost 1 base at V and 1 base at J; junction bases unmatched: 10. The CDR3 contains 18 residues. The CDR3 region is CASSQASGRWGGTDTQYF. CDR3 DNA sequence: TGCGCCAGCAGCCAAGCGAGCGGGAGATGGGGCGGCACAGATACGCAGTATTTT.

The chain couples TRBV28 to TRBJ2-1, with TRBD2 matching over 12 bases. The CDR3 runs to 16 residues. The V gene end was trimmed by 6 bases and the J gene end by 3 bases; junction bases not matched to a gene: 6. Looked up from germline, CDR1 is MDHEN and CDR2 is SYDVKM. CDR3 amino acids: CASRRTSGTLYNEQFF. The CDR3 DNA reads TGTGCCAGCAGAAGGACTAGCGGGACCCTCTACAATGAGCAGTTCTTC.

The chain employs TRBV7-9 and TRBJ2-7, with a possible D match to TRBD2 (6 bases). Trimming left V 8 bases short and J 3 bases short, with 11 bases between. The germline V gene encodes CDR1 SEHNR and CDR2 FQNEAQ (reference sequence). This CDR3 has 12 amino acids. CDR3 coding DNA: TGTGCCAGCCGCGGGGACCTCTACGAGCAGTACTTC. It translates to CASRGDLYEQYF.

In DNA, the CDR3 is TGTGCCAGCAGCTTATTTCGACAGAGCACTGAAGCTTTCTTT. Amino acid sequence: CASSLFRQSTEAFF. The chain links TRBV11-1 to TRBJ1-1; D is possibly TRBD1 (5 bases). Germline loops: CDR1 SGHAT, CDR2 FQDESV (reference sequence). This CDR3 is built from 14 residues. With 2 bases removed from V and 4 bases from J, the gap between germline ends came to 11 bases.

V is TRBV6-7 and J is TRBJ1-2; D may be TRBD1 (5 bases). TRBV6-7 is recorded as an ORF, its role being uncertain. V lost 5 bases, J lost 7 bases, and 8 bases lay in between. This CDR3 is built from 11 residues. CDR3 region: CASSIGVGYTF. CDR3 DNA sequence: TGTGCCAGCAGTATAGGGGTTGGCTACACCTTC.

This chain joins TRBV6-5 and TRBJ2-7; 10 bases map to TRBD2. V gave up 0 bases and J gave up 3 bases; unmatched junction bases: 5. The CDR3 is 16 residues long. Germline-derived CDR1 and CDR2 are MNHEY and SVGAGI. CDR3 sequence: CASSYSGASGSYEQYF. The CDR3 nucleotides read TGTGCCAGCAGTTACTCGGGGGCTAGCGGGAGCTACGAGCAGTACTTC.

The genes are TRBV5-1 and TRBJ1-4, with 7 nucleotides matching TRBD1. The V and J ends lost 4 bases and 0 bases, in that order; junction bases with no gene match: 6. The CDR3 length is 16 residues. Germline lookup yields CDR1 SGHRS and CDR2 YFSETQ. This chain's CDR3 is CASSIGDRATNEKLFF. DNA for the CDR3: TGCGCCAGCAGCATCGGCGACAGGGCAACTAATGAAAAACTGTTTTTT.

The chain recombines TRBV5-1 with TRBJ1-6, with 10 bases aligning to TRBD1. The ends lost 4 bases at V and 7 bases at J; junction bases unmatched: 2. Per the germline V gene, CDR1 is SGHRS and CDR2 is YFSETQ. This CDR3 has 14 amino acids. The CDR3 DNA follows: TGCGCCAGCAGCGCGGGACAGGGGAATTCACCCCTCCACTTT. Translation gives CASSAGQGNSPLHF.

This CDR3 reads CASSPGQGSYNEQFF. CDR3 sequence (DNA): TGTGCCAGCTCACCGGGACAGGGCTCCTACAATGAGCAGTTCTTC. The rearrangement uses TRBV18 and TRBJ2-1, with 9 nucleotides matching TRBD1. Germline V gene lookup returns CDR1 KGHSH and CDR2 LQKENI. This CDR3 is built from 15 residues. Germline trimming cut 3 bases from V and 0 bases from J; bases unmatched to any gene: 0. The full variable domain, in which reference TRBV18 and TRBJ2-1 provide the parts outside the CDR3, is NAGVMQNPRHLVRRRGQEARLRCSPMKGHSHVYWYRQLPEEGLKFMVYLQKENIIDESGMPKERFSAEFPKEGPSILRIQQVVRGDSAAYFCASSPGQGSYNEQFFGPGTRLTVL.

The chain recombines TRBV5-1 with TRBJ1-4; no definite D call. CDR3 length equals 14 residues. Germline assignment: CDR1 SGHRS and CDR2 YFSETQ. Trimming took 1 base from V and 5 from J, leaving 9 bases between them. Here the CDR3 reads CASSLFGANEKLFF. The DNA for the CDR3 is TGCGCCAGCAGCTTGTTTGGAGCCAATGAAAAACTGTTTTTT.

This CDR3 is CASSFWTTGMNEQFF. The CDR3, as DNA: TGTGCCAGCAGCTTTTGGACGACGGGGATGAATGAGCAGTTCTTC. The chain recombines TRBV11-3 with TRBJ2-1, with a weak D call TRBD2 (5 bases). Germline CDR1 is SGHNT and CDR2 is YENEEA. The CDR3 spans 15 residues. The V end lost 3 bases, the J end lost 7 bases, and 16 bases lay between the germline ends.

This sequence joins TRBV19 and TRBJ1-5, with D possibly being TRBD1 (5 bases). Trimming shortened V by 6 bases and J by 1 base, and 13 bases separated the two germline ends. Germline V lookup: CDR1 LNHDA, CDR2 SQIVND (reference sequence). The CDR3 is made up of 15 amino acids. CDR3 sequence reads: CASSLRGVSNQPQHF. CDR3 bases: TGTGCCAGTAGCTTACGGGGGGTGAGCAATCAGCCCCAGCATTTT.

DNA for the CDR3: TGTGCCAGCAGTGGTCGGGGGGCGGATCCTCCCTACGAGCAGTACTTC. It codes for CASSGRGADPPYEQYF. The chain carries TRBV6-1 and TRBJ2-7; the D gene is possibly TRBD2 (7 bases). Between the trimmed V and J ends, which lost 4 bases and 2 bases, there was a span of 18 bases. This CDR3 contains 16 residues. Germline loops: CDR1 MNHNS, CDR2 SASEGT.

This clone counts as medium-sized. The chain recombines TRBV13 with TRBJ2-3; weak D call: TRBD2 (5 bases). The V gene's germline CDR1 is PRHDT and CDR2 FYEKMQ (reference sequence). V gave up 6 bases and J gave up 8 bases, with 15 bases separating them. The CDR3 loop spans 13 amino acids. The CDR3 region has the DNA TGTGCCAGCAGTCCCGGCGGGCCAGTTACGCAGTATTTT. This codes for CASSPGGPVTQYF.

The gene calls are TRBV28 and TRBJ2-6, with no clear D. Between the trimmed V and J ends, which lost 3 bases and 0 bases, there was a span of 27 bases. Germline values: CDR1 MDHEN, CDR2 SYDVKM. The CDR3 totals 22 residues. This chain's CDR3 is CASSFLSVVNRPQSSGANVLTF. Written as DNA, the CDR3 is TGTGCCAGCAGTTTTCTAAGCGTAGTCAATCGACCCCAGAGCTCTGGGGCCAACGTCCTGACTTTC.

V usage is TRBV18 and J usage is TRBJ1-2, with TRBD1 matching over 9 bases. After removal of 3 bases from V and 8 bases from J, the junction contained 13 bases not matched to a gene. The CDR3 extends over 16 amino acids. CDR1 KGHSH and CDR2 LQKENI come from the germline V gene. The CDR3 DNA is TGTGCCAGCTCACCCCGGACAGGGGCCCAGTCCGAGGGCTACACCTTC. Its protein is CASSPRTGAQSEGYTF. The complete variable domain, with remaining parts taken from reference TRBV18 and TRBJ1-2, reads NAGVMQNPRHLVRRRGQEARLRCSPMKGHSHVYWYRQLPEEGLKFMVYLQKENIIDESGMPKERFSAEFPKEGPSILRIQQVVRGDSAAYFCASSPRTGAQSEGYTFGSGTRLTVV.

In its sample, this clone was seen a few times. The gene calls are TRBV5-1 and TRBJ2-7; D unresolved. The germline V gene has CDR1 SGHRS and CDR2 YFSETQ. This CDR3 has 11 amino acids. V was cut by 5 bases and J by 6 bases, with 9 bases left in between. In DNA form, the CDR3 reads TGCGCCAGCAGAATCGGTCGCGAGCAGTACTTC. Amino acids: CASRIGREQYF.

This chain's CDR3 is CSARDGSEAFF. Here the CDR3 DNA reads TGCAGTGCTAGAGATGGGAGTGAAGCTTTCTTT. V is TRBV20-1 and J is TRBJ1-1; D is uncertain. Germline CDR1 reads DFQATT; CDR2 reads SNEGSKA (reference sequence). The V end lost 0 bases, the J end lost 7 bases, and 6 bases lay between the germline ends. CDR3 size: 11 residues.